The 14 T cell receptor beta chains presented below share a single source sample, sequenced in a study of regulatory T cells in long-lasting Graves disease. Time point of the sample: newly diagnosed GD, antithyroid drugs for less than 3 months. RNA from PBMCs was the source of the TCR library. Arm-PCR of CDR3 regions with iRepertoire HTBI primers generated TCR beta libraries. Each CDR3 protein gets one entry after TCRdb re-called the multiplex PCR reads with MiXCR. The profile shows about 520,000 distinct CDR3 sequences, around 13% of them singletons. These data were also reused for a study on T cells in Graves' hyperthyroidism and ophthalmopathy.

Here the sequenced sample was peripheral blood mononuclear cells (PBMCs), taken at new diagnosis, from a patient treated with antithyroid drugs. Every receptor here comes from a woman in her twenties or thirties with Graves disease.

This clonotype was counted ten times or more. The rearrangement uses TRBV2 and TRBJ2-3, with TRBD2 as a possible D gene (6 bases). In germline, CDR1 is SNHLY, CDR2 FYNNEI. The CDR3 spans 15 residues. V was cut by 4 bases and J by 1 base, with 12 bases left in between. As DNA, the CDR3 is TGTGCCAGCAGTGGGGACTCTTTGCGCACAGATACGCAGTATTTT. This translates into CASSGDSLRTDTQYF.

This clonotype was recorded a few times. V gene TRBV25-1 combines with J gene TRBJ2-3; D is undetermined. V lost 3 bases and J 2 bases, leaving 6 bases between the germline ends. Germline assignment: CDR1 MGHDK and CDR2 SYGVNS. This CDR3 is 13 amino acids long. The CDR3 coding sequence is TGTGCCAGCAGTGACCCTGTCACAGATACGCAGTATTTT. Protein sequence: CASSDPVTDTQYF. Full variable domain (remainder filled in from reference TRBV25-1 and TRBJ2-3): EADIYQTPRYLVIGTGKKITLECSQTMGHDKMYWYQQDPGMELHLIHYSYGVNSTEKGDLSSESTVSRIRTEHFPLTLESARPSHTSQYLCASSDPVTDTQYFGPGTRLTVL.

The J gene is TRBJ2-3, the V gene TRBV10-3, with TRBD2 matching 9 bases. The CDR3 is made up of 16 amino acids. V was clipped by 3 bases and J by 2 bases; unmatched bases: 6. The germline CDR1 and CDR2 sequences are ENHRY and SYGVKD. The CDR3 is CAISDPASGDTDTQYF. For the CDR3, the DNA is TGTGCCATCAGTGACCCTGCTAGCGGGGACACAGATACGCAGTATTTT.

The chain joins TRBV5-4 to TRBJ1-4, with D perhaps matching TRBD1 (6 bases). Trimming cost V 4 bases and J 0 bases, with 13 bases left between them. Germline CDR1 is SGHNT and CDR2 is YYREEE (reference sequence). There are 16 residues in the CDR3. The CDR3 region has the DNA TGTGCCAGCAGCCTTGGACAGCGTGCAACTAATGAAAAACTGTTTTTT. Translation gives CASSLGQRATNEKLFF.

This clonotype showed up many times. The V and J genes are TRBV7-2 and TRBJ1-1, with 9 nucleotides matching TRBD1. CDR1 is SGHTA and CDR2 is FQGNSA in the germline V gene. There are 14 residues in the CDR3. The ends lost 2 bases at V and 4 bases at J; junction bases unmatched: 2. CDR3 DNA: TGTGCCAGCAGCTTAAGGGACAGGGCCACTGAAGCTTTCTTT. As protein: CASSLRDRATEAFF.

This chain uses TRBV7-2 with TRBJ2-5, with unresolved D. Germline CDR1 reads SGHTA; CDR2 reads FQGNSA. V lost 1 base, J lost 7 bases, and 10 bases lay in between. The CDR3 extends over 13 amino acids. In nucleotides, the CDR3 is TGTGCCAGCAGCTTAGAGGGCGTTTTGACCCAGTACTTC. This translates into CASSLEGVLTQYF.

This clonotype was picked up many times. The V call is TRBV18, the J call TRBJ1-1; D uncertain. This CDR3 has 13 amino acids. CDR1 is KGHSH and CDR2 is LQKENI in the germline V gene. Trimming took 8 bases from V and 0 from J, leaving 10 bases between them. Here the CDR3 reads CASSPSLNTEAFF. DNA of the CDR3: TGTGCCAGCAGCCCAAGTTTGAACACTGAAGCTTTCTTT.

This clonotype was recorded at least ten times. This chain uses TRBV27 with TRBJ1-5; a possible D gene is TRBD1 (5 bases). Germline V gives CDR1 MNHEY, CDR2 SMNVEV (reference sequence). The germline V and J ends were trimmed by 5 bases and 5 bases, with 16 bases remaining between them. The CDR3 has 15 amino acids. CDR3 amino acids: CASSVRRGYHQPQHF. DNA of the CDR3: TGTGCCAGCAGTGTGAGACGGGGGTATCATCAGCCCCAGCATTTT.

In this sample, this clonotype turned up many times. The CDR3 DNA follows: TGTGCCAGCAGCTCGGGTACAACCCCCGAGTACTTC. Translating it yields CASSSGTTPEYF. This chain links TRBV11-3 with TRBJ2-5; D remains ambiguous. Trimming removed 4 bases at V and 12 bases at J, with 15 bases between. CDR1 and CDR2 (germline): SGHNT, YENEEA. This CDR3 has 12 amino acids.

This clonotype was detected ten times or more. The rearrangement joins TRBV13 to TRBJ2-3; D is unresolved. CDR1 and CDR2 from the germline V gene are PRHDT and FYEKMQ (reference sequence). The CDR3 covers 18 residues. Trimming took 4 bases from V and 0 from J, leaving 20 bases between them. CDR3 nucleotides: TGTGCCAGCAGCTCATCCTCCGAGAGGCCGATAAGCACAGATACGCAGTATTTT. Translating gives CASSSSSERPISTDTQYF.

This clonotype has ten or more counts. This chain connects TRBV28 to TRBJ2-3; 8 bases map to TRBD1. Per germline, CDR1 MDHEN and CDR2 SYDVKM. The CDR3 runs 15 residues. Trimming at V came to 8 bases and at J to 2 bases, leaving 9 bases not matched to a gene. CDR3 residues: CASSPTGEITDTQYF. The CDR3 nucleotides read TGTGCCAGCTCCCCGACAGGGGAGATCACAGATACGCAGTATTTT.

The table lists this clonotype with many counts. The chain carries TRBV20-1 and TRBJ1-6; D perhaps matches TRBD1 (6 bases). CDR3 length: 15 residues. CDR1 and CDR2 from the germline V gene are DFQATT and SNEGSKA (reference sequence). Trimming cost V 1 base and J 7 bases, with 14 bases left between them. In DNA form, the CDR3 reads TGCAGTGCTAGAGGGACAAGGGGGTCAAATTCACCCCTCCACTTT. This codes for CSARGTRGSNSPLHF.

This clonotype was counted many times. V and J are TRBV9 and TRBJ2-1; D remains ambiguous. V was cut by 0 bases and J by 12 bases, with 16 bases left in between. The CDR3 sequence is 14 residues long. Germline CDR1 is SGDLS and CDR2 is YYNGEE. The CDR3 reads CASSVGALGVGQFF. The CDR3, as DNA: TGTGCCAGCAGCGTAGGGGCTCTAGGAGTCGGGCAGTTCTTC. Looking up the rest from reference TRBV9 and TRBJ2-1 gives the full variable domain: DSGVTQTPKHLITATGQRVTLRCSPRSGDLSVYWYQQSLDQGLQFLIQYYNGEERAKGNILERFSAQQFPDLHSELNLSSLELGDSALYFCASSVGALGVGQFFGPGTRLTVL.

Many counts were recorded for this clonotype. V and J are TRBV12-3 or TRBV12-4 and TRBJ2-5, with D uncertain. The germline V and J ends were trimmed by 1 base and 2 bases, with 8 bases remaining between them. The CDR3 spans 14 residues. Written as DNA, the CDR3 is TGTGCCAGCAGTTTAGTGCTAGAACAAGAGACCCAGTACTTC. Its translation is CASSLVLEQETQYF.